This is a list of T cell receptor beta chains from one sample in a study of shared clonotypes between healthy human individuals. Some clones are missing from TCRdb's copy, which holds only in-frame ones; the method was immunoSEQ multiplex PCR. The repertoire includes roughly 1 million clones, about 77% of them detected once, and nearly 1.5% sits in the top ten. Material: memory CD4+ T cells sorted from blood. The receptors shown here come from a young man in good health. CDR3s include the opening cysteine and the closing phenylalanine or tryptophan.

CASPPGTGTDTQYF,TRBJ2-3,TRBV23-1
CASSLGLAAEQYF,TRBJ2-7,TRBV7-2
CASSVSPGTGEGEQYF,-,TRBV9
CASSYGQGSANEKLFF,TRBJ1-4,TRBV6-5
CASSLGEAFF,TRBJ1-1,TRBV5-5
CASSVAGSGDTEAFF,TRBJ1-1,TRBV9
CAWSVRPGADGYTF,TRBJ1-2,TRBV30
CSARDGIGYTF,TRBJ1-2,TRBV20-1
CASSEQAANTGELFF,TRBJ2-2,TRBV28
CASSAGTGLEPLHF,TRBJ1-6,TRBV9
CASSWTGVAEQYF,TRBJ2-7,TRBV5-1
CARGTGPQETQYF,TRBJ2-5,TRBV2
CASSPGLAGVGETQYF,TRBJ2-5,TRBV5-5
CASSSRTDNSPLHF,TRBJ1-6,TRBV5-4
CASSRTGTSSNTQYF,TRBJ2-3,TRBV28
CASSLILGQGNYNEQFF,TRBJ2-1,TRBV4-1
CASSSVTGSYEQYF,TRBJ2-7,TRBV5-1
CASTPRWGLGSYEQYF,TRBJ2-7,TRBV7-9
CASSLGLYYSGVGDYEQYF,TRBJ2-7,TRBV7-6
CASSQGLAGAQNTGELFF,TRBJ2-2,TRBV18
CASSQDGGKDIQYF,TRBJ2-4,TRBV4-3